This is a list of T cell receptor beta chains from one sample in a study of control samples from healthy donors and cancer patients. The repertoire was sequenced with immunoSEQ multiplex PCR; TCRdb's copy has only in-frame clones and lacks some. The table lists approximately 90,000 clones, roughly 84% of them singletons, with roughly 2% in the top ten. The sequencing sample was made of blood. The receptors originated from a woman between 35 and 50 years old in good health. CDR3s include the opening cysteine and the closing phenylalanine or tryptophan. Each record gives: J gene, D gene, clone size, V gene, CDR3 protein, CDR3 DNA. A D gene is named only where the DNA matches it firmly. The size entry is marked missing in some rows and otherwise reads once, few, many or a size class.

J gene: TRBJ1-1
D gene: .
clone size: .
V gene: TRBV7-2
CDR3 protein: CASSSGGNTEAFF
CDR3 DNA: TGTGCCAGCAGCTCGGGGGGGAACACTGAAGCTTTCTTT

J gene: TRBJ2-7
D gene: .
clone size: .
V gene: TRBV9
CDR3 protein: CASSVGWVASYEQYF
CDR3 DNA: TGTGCCAGCAGCGTAGGATGGGTAGCCTCCTACGAGCAGTACTTC

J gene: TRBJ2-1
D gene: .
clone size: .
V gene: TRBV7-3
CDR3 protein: CASSLNEYNEQFF
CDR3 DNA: TGTGCCAGCAGCTTAAACGAGTACAATGAGCAGTTCTTC

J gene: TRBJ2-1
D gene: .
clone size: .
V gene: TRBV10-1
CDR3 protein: CASSEIGGSYNEQFF
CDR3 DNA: TGCGCCAGCAGTGAAATAGGAGGGAGTTACAATGAGCAGTTCTTC

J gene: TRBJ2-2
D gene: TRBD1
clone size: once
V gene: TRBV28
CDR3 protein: CASSWDSRNTGELFF
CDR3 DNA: TGTGCCAGCAGTTGGGACAGTCGCAACACCGGGGAGCTGTTTTTT

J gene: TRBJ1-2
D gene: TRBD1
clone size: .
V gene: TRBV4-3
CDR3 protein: CASSQDRTGVYGYTF
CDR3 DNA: TGCGCCAGCAGCCAAGATAGGACAGGGGTTTATGGCTACACCTTC

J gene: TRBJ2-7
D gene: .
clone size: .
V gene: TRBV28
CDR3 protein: CASRPLERGDEQYF
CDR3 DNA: TGTGCCAGCAGACCACTCGAGAGGGGAGACGAGCAGTACTTC

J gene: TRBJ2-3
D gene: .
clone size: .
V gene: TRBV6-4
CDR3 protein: CASPPGGSCTDTQYF
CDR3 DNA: TGTGCCAGCCCGCCTGGCGGGTCTTGCACAGATACGCAGTATTTT

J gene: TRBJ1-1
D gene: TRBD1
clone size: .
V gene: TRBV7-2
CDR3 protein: CASSLEGAGTEAFF
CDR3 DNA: TGTGCCAGCAGCTTAGAGGGGGCGGGCACTGAAGCTTTCTTT

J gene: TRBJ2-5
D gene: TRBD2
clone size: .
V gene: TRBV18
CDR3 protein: CASSNRGGGEETQYF
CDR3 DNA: TGTGCCAGCTCAAACCGGGGGGGCGGTGAAGAGACCCAGTACTTC

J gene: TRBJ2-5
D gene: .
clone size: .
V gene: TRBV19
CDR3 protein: CASSIWGVSRQAQYF
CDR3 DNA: TGTGCCAGTAGTATTTGGGGGGTCTCACGGCAGGCCCAGTACTTC

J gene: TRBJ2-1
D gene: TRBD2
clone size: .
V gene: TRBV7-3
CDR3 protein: CASSLIGGSSYNEQFF
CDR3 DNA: TGTGCCAGCAGCCTCATCGGGGGGAGCTCCTACAATGAGCAGTTCTTC

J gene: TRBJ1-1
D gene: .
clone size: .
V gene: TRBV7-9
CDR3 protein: CASRLTISEDAFF
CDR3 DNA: TGTGCCAGCAGGCTTACTATATCGGAGGACGCTTTCTTT

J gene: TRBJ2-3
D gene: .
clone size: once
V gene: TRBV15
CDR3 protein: CATSRDGPAESTDTQYF
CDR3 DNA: TGTGCCACCAGCAGAGATGGGCCAGCGGAGAGCACAGATACGCAGTATTTT